The 15 T cell receptor beta chains reported below all come from one sample, sequenced in a study of T cells after yellow fever vaccination. Using its own MiXCR run on the 5' RACE reads, TCRdb lists one record per CDR3 protein. The sample lists 250,000 to 400,000 distinct CDR3 sequences, 4.1% seen once, with under 30% in the top ten. Sequenced material: PBMCs, taken 5 days after the yellow fever booster vaccination. These TCRs come from a man aged 18 to 30 who received the YFV17D yellow fever vaccine.

This clonotype turned up a few times. The rearrangement links TRBV27 to TRBJ1-6; 9 nucleotides match TRBD1. CDR1 is MNHEY, CDR2 SMNVEV, per germline (reference sequence). This CDR3 region has 14 residues. The ends lost 2 bases at V and 9 bases at J; junction bases unmatched: 2. The CDR3 DNA reads TGTGCCAGCAGTTTAGTGGACAGGGGTTCACCCCTCCACTTT. Its translation is CASSLVDRGSPLHF.

The chain links TRBV10-3 to TRBJ2-7, with D perhaps TRBD1 (6 bases). V was pared by 4 bases and J by 1 base, with 14 bases between. Germline-derived CDR1 and CDR2 are ENHRY and SYGVKD. The CDR3 covers 15 residues. CDR3 nucleotides: TGTGCCATCAGTGGGGGGCTCGTCGGGTCCTACGAGCAGTACTTC. Its translation: CAISGGLVGSYEQYF.

This clonotype was detected a few times. V and J are TRBV14 and TRBJ2-3; 14 nucleotides line up with TRBD2. The germline CDR1 and CDR2 sequences are SGHDN and FVKESK. This CDR3 comprises 19 residues. J lost 3 bases, V lost 2 bases, and 10 bases had no gene match. CDR3 sequence: CASSQFLPGLAGGTDTQYF. CDR3 DNA: TGTGCCAGCAGCCAATTTCTTCCTGGACTAGCGGGGGGAACAGATACGCAGTATTTT.

There are a few counts of this clonotype. V gene TRBV7-9 combines with J gene TRBJ2-5; D remains unclear. This CDR3 spans 13 amino acids. Trimming shortened V by 5 bases and J by 7 bases, and 14 bases separated the two germline ends. Germline CDR1 reads SEHNR; CDR2 reads FQNEAQ (reference sequence). The DNA of the CDR3 is TGTGCCAGCAGCACCGGTAGGGATTGGACCCAGTACTTC. Amino acid sequence: CASSTGRDWTQYF.

The table lists this clonotype with a few counts. V gene TRBV30 combines with J gene TRBJ2-1; D may correspond to TRBD1 or TRBD2 (5 bases each). The germline gives CDR1 GTSNPN, CDR2 SVGIG (reference sequence). The CDR3 covers 14 residues. Trimming took off 4 bases at V and 4 bases at J, with 14 bases between the two ends. The CDR3 region has the DNA TGTGCCTGGATTCCAGGGAGCAGTTACAATGAGCAGTTCTTC. As protein: CAWIPGSSYNEQFF.

This clonotype has a count of ten or more. V is TRBV24-1 and J is TRBJ1-5; D is unresolved. Trimming cost V 0 bases and J 6 bases, with 14 bases left between them. The CDR3 is 16 amino acids. The germline gives CDR1 KGHDR, CDR2 SFDVKD. This CDR3 is CATSDLRAAQSQPQHF. CDR3 nucleotide sequence: TGTGCCACCAGTGATTTGCGGGCAGCGCAAAGTCAGCCCCAGCATTTT.

This clonotype came up a few times. This chain joins TRBV20-1 and TRBJ2-2; D is undetermined. Germline CDR1 reads DFQATT; CDR2 reads SNEGSKA (reference sequence). V was pared by 6 bases and J by 4 bases, with 6 bases between. The CDR3 has 11 residues. The CDR3 DNA reads as TGCAGTGCCCGGGCCACCGGGGAGCTGTTTTTT. It is translated as CSARATGELFF.

This clonotype was seen many times. This chain links TRBV18 with TRBJ2-3; no clear D gene. CDR1 and CDR2 (germline): KGHSH, LQKENI. The length of the CDR3 is 15 residues. With 3 bases removed from V and 2 bases from J, the gap between germline ends came to 12 bases. The CDR3 protein is CASSPDGRITDTQYF. Written as DNA, the CDR3 is TGTGCCAGCTCACCGGACGGACGAATCACAGATACGCAGTATTTT.

This clonotype appeared a few times. The chain is built from TRBV27 and TRBJ1-5; the D is unclear. The germline gives CDR1 MNHEY, CDR2 SMNVEV (reference sequence). This CDR3 spans 17 amino acids. Trimming removed 0 bases from V and 2 bases from J, with 14 bases in between. The DNA for the CDR3 is TGTGCCAGCAGTTTATCTGGTATCCTATATGGCAATCAGCCCCAGCATTTT. It is translated as CASSLSGILYGNQPQHF.

The rearrangement links TRBV29-1 to TRBJ2-7; TRBD1 matches at 9 bases. Trimming removed 1 base from V and 2 bases from J; junction bases left unmatched: 6. This CDR3 contains 15 residues. Germline V lookup: CDR1 SQVTM, CDR2 ANQGSEA. The CDR3: CSVEGTGGTAYEQYF. The CDR3 nucleotides are TGCAGCGTTGAAGGTACAGGGGGCACCGCCTACGAGCAGTACTTC.

V gene TRBV30 combines with J gene TRBJ1-1; 7 nucleotides align to TRBD1. J gave up 5 bases and V 3 bases, and 9 bases lay outside the gene matches. The CDR3 is 14 residues long. Germline lookup yields CDR1 GTSNPN and CDR2 SVGIG (reference sequence). CDR3: CAWRGQLRGTEAFF. In nucleotides, the CDR3 is TGTGCCTGGAGGGGACAGCTGCGGGGGACTGAAGCTTTCTTT. Drawing the rest from reference TRBV30 and TRBJ1-1, the complete variable domain is SQTIHQWPATLVQPVGSPLSLECTVEGTSNPNLYWYRQAAGRGLQLLFYSVGIGQISSEVPQNLSASRPQDRQFILSSKKLLLSDSGFYLCAWRGQLRGTEAFFGQGTRLTVV.

Many counts were recorded for this clonotype. V gene TRBV12-3 or TRBV12-4 combines with J gene TRBJ1-2; D gene unclear. Trimming cost V 3 bases and J 4 bases, with 9 bases left between them. The CDR3 extends over 13 amino acids. This CDR3 is CASSFESTYGYTF. The DNA for the CDR3 is TGTGCCAGCAGTTTTGAGTCAACCTATGGCTACACCTTC.

This chain joins TRBV7-3 and TRBJ2-1, with D possibly being TRBD2 (5 bases). Germline V gene data show CDR1 as SGHTA and CDR2 as FQGTGA. V gave up 4 bases and J gave up 8 bases, with 12 bases separating them. CDR3 size: 13 residues. The DNA of the CDR3 is TGTGCCAGCAGCTCCCGCGCGGGCCATGAGCAGTTCTTC. This encodes CASSSRAGHEQFF.

This clonotype was found many times. The chain employs TRBV29-1 and TRBJ2-1, with TRBD2 matching 10 bases. V lost 4 bases, J lost 7 bases, and 7 bases stayed unmatched. The CDR3 is 14 amino acids. CDR1 SQVTM and CDR2 ANQGSEA come from the germline V gene. CDR3 sequence: CSVVVAGGFNEQFF. CDR3 nucleotide sequence: TGCAGCGTTGTTGTAGCGGGGGGTTTTAATGAGCAGTTCTTC.

This clonotype has just a few counts. J is TRBJ2-6 and V is TRBV13, with 8 bases that match TRBD1. Germline values: CDR1 PRHDT, CDR2 FYEKMQ (reference sequence). J gave up 0 bases and V 4 bases, and 8 bases lay outside the gene matches. This CDR3 region has 18 residues. The CDR3 protein is CASSWRQGKTSGANVLTF. For the CDR3, the DNA is TGTGCCAGCAGCTGGCGACAGGGGAAGACCTCTGGGGCCAACGTCCTGACTTTC.